Following are 28 T cell receptor beta chains from one sample sequenced in a study of blood T cell repertoires in COVID-19. This table comes from immunoSEQ multiplex PCR, and its TCRdb copy is limited to in-frame clones, with some not included. The sample holds approximately 120,000 clones, 85% seen once. Sequenced sample: peripheral blood. These receptors were obtained from a woman older than 75 with COVID-19, enrolled during active disease.

The gene calls are TRBV4-3 and TRBJ2-3; 8 nucleotides align to TRBD1. From germline, CDR1 is LGHNA and CDR2 YSLEER. Trimming cost V 2 bases and J 5 bases; bases outside gene matches: 6. This CDR3 is built from 15 residues. The CDR3 DNA sequence: TGCGCCAGCAGCCAATCCGGGACAGGCCTAGATACGCAGTATTTT. This translates into CASSQSGTGLDTQYF.

V gene TRBV7-9 combines with J gene TRBJ1-1, with 8 bases aligning to TRBD1. Germline V CDR1 and CDR2: SEHNR, FQNEAQ (reference sequence). The CDR3 extends over 12 amino acids. V lost 6 bases to trimming and J lost 10 bases; unmatched junction nucleotides: 7. In nucleotides, the CDR3 is TGTGCCAGCAGTCTGGGACAGGTGGGAGCTTTCTTT. Protein sequence: CASSLGQVGAFF.

This rearrangement joins TRBV9 to TRBJ2-7; 10 positions match TRBD1. This CDR3 comprises 14 residues. The V gene's germline CDR1 is SGDLS and CDR2 YYNGEE. Trimming took 3 bases from V and 3 from J; bases not matched to a gene: 3. The CDR3 sequence: CASSGGQGNYEQYF. Written as DNA, the CDR3 is TGTGCCAGCAGCGGGGGACAGGGGAACTACGAGCAGTACTTC. The variable domain in full, with the rest retrieved from reference TRBV9 and TRBJ2-7, is DSGVTQTPKHLITATGQRVTLRCSPRSGDLSVYWYQQSLDQGLQFLIQYYNGEERAKGNILERFSAQQFPDLHSELNLSSLELGDSALYFCASSGGQGNYEQYFGPGTRLTVT.

About this clone: Other nucleotide sequences from this sample produce the same CDR3. Here the CDR3 DNA reads TGCGCCAGCAGCCAAGATCGAGGGTCACCCCTCCACTTT. Translation gives CASSQDRGSPLHF. This chain joins TRBV4-3 and TRBJ1-6; no clear D gene. The germline V gene has CDR1 LGHNA and CDR2 YSLEER. There are 13 residues in the CDR3. The germline V and J ends were trimmed by 0 bases and 10 bases, with 7 bases remaining between them.

The rearrangement uses TRBV30 and TRBJ2-3, with D tentatively TRBD2 (6 bases). V lost 0 bases to trimming and J lost 2 bases, with 9 bases between them. The CDR3 is 14 amino acids. Germline V lookup: CDR1 GTSNPN, CDR2 SVGIG (reference sequence). CDR3 DNA: TGTGCCTGGAGTGTTCGGCGGGACACAGATACGCAGTATTTT. Protein: CAWSVRRDTDTQYF.

The V gene is TRBV20-1, the J gene TRBJ2-3; 7 bases fit TRBD2. Germline CDR1 reads DFQATT; CDR2 reads SNEGSKA (reference sequence). Trimming cost V 3 bases and J 6 bases; bases outside gene matches: 3. The CDR3 runs to 12 residues. The CDR3 loop reads CSASRLADTQYF. For the CDR3, the DNA is TGCAGTGCTAGTAGACTAGCCGATACGCAGTATTTT.

The chain is built from TRBV24-1 and TRBJ1-5; no firm D call. The ends were cut back, 8 bases at V and 5 bases at J, with 15 bases in the middle. Per the germline V gene, CDR1 is KGHDR and CDR2 is SFDVKD. This CDR3 has 14 residues. CDR3 sequence reads: CATTLPGTYQPQHF. The CDR3 DNA follows: TGTGCCACCACCTTGCCAGGCACTTATCAGCCCCAGCATTTT.

The chain is built from TRBV5-1 and TRBJ2-7, with unresolved D. Trimming pared 4 bases from V and 0 bases from J, leaving 11 bases between. The germline CDR1 and CDR2 sequences are SGHRS and YFSETQ. The CDR3 has 14 residues. CDR3 loop: CASSLERSSYEQYF. In DNA form, the CDR3 reads TGCGCCAGCAGCCTGGAGAGGTCCTCCTACGAGCAGTACTTC.

The J gene is TRBJ1-1, the V gene TRBV18, with D tentatively TRBD1 (5 bases). Germline V gene data show CDR1 as KGHSH and CDR2 as LQKENI. The V and J ends lost 4 bases and 1 base respectively, with 7 bases between them. The CDR3 runs to 13 residues. CDR3 amino acids: CASSLTGNTEAFF. As DNA, the CDR3 is TGTGCCAGCTCACTAACAGGGAACACTGAAGCTTTCTTT.

The J gene is TRBJ1-6, the V gene TRBV2; TRBD1 matches 7 bases. V shed 7 bases and J 5 bases; nucleotides not matched to a gene: 5. The germline CDR1 and CDR2 sequences are SNHLY and FYNNEI. There are 14 residues in the CDR3. CDR3 sequence: CASKTGTDNSPLHF. The CDR3 DNA is TGTGCCAGCAAAACCGGGACAGATAATTCACCCCTCCACTTT.

This chain links TRBV7-8 with TRBJ2-4; no firm D call. CDR1 and CDR2 from the germline V gene are SGHVS and FQNEAQ. This CDR3 spans 16 amino acids. Trimming cost V 0 bases and J 0 bases, with 9 bases left between them. CDR3 loop: CASSLATQRAKNIQYF. The DNA for the CDR3 is TGTGCCAGCAGCTTAGCGACACAACGAGCCAAAAACATTCAGTACTTC.

This chain connects TRBV7-2 to TRBJ2-7; the D gene is possibly TRBD1 (5 bases). The CDR3 runs 16 residues. The V and J ends lost 4 bases and 1 base respectively, with 17 bases between them. Germline V lookup: CDR1 SGHTA, CDR2 FQGNSA. The CDR3 sequence is CASSSTFRVWSYEQYF. CDR3 nucleotides: TGTGCCAGCAGCTCAACCTTCAGGGTCTGGTCCTACGAGCAGTACTTC.

This clone was detected a few times. This chain uses TRBV7-9 with TRBJ2-7, with D unclear. CDR1 and CDR2 from the germline V gene are SEHNR and FQNEAQ (reference sequence). The CDR3 contains 16 residues. The V and J ends lost 2 bases and 3 bases respectively, with 17 bases between them. The CDR3 spells CASSLSRSPQNYEQYF. For the CDR3, the DNA is TGTGCCAGCAGCTTATCGAGGTCCCCGCAAAACTACGAGCAGTACTTC.

The chain couples TRBV5-1 to TRBJ2-5; D remains unclear. The germline V gene encodes CDR1 SGHRS and CDR2 YFSETQ. The CDR3 is 14 amino acids. The germline V and J ends were trimmed by 0 bases and 5 bases, with 11 bases remaining between them. CDR3 amino acids: CASSLGCHEETQYF. As DNA, the CDR3 is TGCGCCAGCAGCTTGGGTTGCCACGAGGAGACCCAGTACTTC.

The V call is TRBV6-5, the J call TRBJ2-4, with 7 positions matching TRBD2. Germline CDR1 is MNHEY and CDR2 is SVGAGI. CDR3 length: 14 residues. V trimming: 3 bases; J trimming: 9 bases; junction bases outside the gene matches: 8. CDR3 bases: TGTGCCAGCAGTTATGGGAGGGGTTCAGTCATTCAGTACTTC. This sequence encodes CASSYGRGSVIQYF.

The V call is TRBV5-1, the J call TRBJ2-1; 14 bases map to TRBD2. CDR1 and CDR2 from the germline V gene are SGHRS and YFSETQ. The length of the CDR3 is 19 residues. V trimming: 0 bases; J trimming: 5 bases; junction bases outside the gene matches: 10. The CDR3 here is CASSLGTSGRRINHNEQFF. DNA for the CDR3: TGCGCCAGCAGCTTGGGGACTAGCGGGAGGAGGATAAACCACAATGAGCAGTTCTTC.

This chain joins TRBV7-2 and TRBJ2-2; 8 positions agree with TRBD1. CDR1 SGHTA and CDR2 FQGNSA come from the germline V gene. CDR3 length: 15 amino acids. With 1 base clipped from V and 7 bases from J, the junction kept 5 bases outside the gene matches. CDR3 bases: TGTGCCAGCAGCTTAGTGCCACAGGGGGTCGGGGAGCTGTTTTTT. Its protein product is CASSLVPQGVGELFF.

This chain connects TRBV28 to TRBJ1-2; 10 bases fit TRBD1. V trimming: 10 bases; J trimming: 7 bases; junction bases outside the gene matches: 9. Germline V gene sequence: CDR1 MDHEN, CDR2 SYDVKM. This CDR3 has 13 residues. The CDR3 DNA reads TGTGCCACAAAGACAGGGGGCATAGGTGGCTACACCTTC. Its protein product is CATKTGGIGGYTF.

This chain connects TRBV7-2 to TRBJ2-7, with a possible D match to TRBD1 (6 bases). Trimming cost V 2 bases and J 2 bases, with 7 bases left between them. CDR1 is SGHTA, CDR2 FQGNSA, per germline. CDR3 size: 13 residues. CDR3 sequence: CASSLYRAYEQYF. CDR3 DNA sequence: TGTGCCAGCAGCTTATACAGGGCCTACGAGCAGTACTTC.

This clone has only one observation. The gene calls are TRBV27 and TRBJ1-1, with 8 bases aligning to TRBD1. Germline CDR1 is MNHEY and CDR2 is SMNVEV (reference sequence). After removal of 5 bases from V and 10 bases from J, the junction contained 21 bases not matched to a gene. The CDR3 extends over 17 amino acids. The CDR3: CASSLNPFGQGQMRAFF. The CDR3 nucleotides are TGTGCCAGCAGTCTGAATCCCTTTGGACAGGGCCAAATGAGAGCTTTCTTT.

This clone occurred a few times. The chain combines TRBV6-5 with TRBJ1-2; D not resolved. V lost 5 bases and J 8 bases, leaving 12 bases between the germline ends. The CDR3 covers 12 residues. Germline loops: CDR1 MNHEY, CDR2 SVGAGI. CDR3 nucleotides: TGTGCCAGCAGTCCCGGGAGCGGCGGCTACACCTTC. Translated, it gives CASSPGSGGYTF.

The CDR3 loop is CAVGGPVGYGYTF. Written as DNA, the CDR3 is TGTGCCGTCGGCGGGCCGGTGGGCTATGGCTACACCTTC. This chain joins TRBV28 and TRBJ1-2; D gene uncertain. The V and J ends lost 11 bases and 4 bases respectively, with 17 bases between them. This CDR3 is 13 amino acids long. The germline V gene encodes CDR1 MDHEN and CDR2 SYDVKM.

V is TRBV15 and J is TRBJ2-1; TRBD2 agrees at 12 bases. The CDR3 contains 14 residues. With 6 bases clipped from V and 6 bases from J, the junction kept 3 bases outside the gene matches. Germline loops: CDR1 LNHNV, CDR2 YYDKDF (reference sequence). The chain's CDR3 is CATSRTSGVNEQFF. CDR3 coding DNA: TGTGCCACCAGTAGGACTAGCGGGGTCAATGAGCAGTTCTTC.

The rearrangement joins TRBV7-8 to TRBJ2-7, with TRBD1 identical over 10 bases. CDR3 length: 20 residues. V dropped 4 bases and J dropped 4; count of bases not matched to a gene: 22. Germline loops: CDR1 SGHVS, CDR2 FQNEAQ. CDR3 in DNA: TGTGCCAGCAGCTCTAACCTGAGGGACAGGGGCCCTCGGTCAGCTTACGAGCAGTACTTC. Its protein product is CASSSNLRDRGPRSAYEQYF.

V gene TRBV29-1 combines with J gene TRBJ2-5, with 11 positions matching TRBD2. The CDR3 is made up of 13 amino acids. Germline V CDR1 and CDR2: SQVTM, ANQGSEA. J gave up 2 bases and V 7 bases, and 3 bases lay outside the gene matches. This CDR3 is CSARTSGQETQYF. The CDR3 nucleotides read TGCAGCGCACGGACTAGCGGGCAAGAGACCCAGTACTTC.

This chain links TRBV28 with TRBJ1-4; 7 nucleotides agree with TRBD1. J lost 2 bases, V lost 2 bases, and 2 bases had no gene match. The V gene's germline CDR1 is MDHEN and CDR2 SYDVKM. The CDR3 is 15 amino acids. The chain's CDR3 is CASSLPTGTNEKLFF. CDR3 bases: TGTGCCAGCAGTTTACCGACAGGGACTAATGAAAAACTGTTTTTT.

The chain is built from TRBV5-1 and TRBJ1-1; 7 nucleotides agree with TRBD1. The trim removed 0 bases at V and 7 bases at J, leaving 6 bases unmatched. CDR1 is SGHRS and CDR2 is YFSETQ in the germline V gene. The CDR3 is 14 residues long. DNA for the CDR3: TGCGCCAGCAGCTTGGGACAGGGATGGGGTGAAGCTTTCTTT. This codes for CASSLGQGWGEAFF.

This rearrangement joins TRBV7-2 to TRBJ1-6; tentatively, D is TRBD1 (6 bases). Germline-derived CDR1 and CDR2 are SGHTA and FQGNSA. This CDR3 contains 14 residues. With 1 base removed from V and 10 bases from J, the gap between germline ends came to 11 bases. The CDR3: CASSLGAGESPLHF. CDR3 nucleotides: TGTGCCAGCAGCTTAGGGGCAGGGGAATCACCCCTCCACTTT. Full variable domain (remainder filled in from reference TRBV7-2 and TRBJ1-6): GAGVSQSPSNKVTEKGKDVELRCDPISGHTALYWYRQSLGQGLEFLIYFQGNSAPDKSGLPSDRFSAERTGGSVSTLTIQRTQQEDSAVYLCASSLGAGESPLHFGNGTRLTVT.